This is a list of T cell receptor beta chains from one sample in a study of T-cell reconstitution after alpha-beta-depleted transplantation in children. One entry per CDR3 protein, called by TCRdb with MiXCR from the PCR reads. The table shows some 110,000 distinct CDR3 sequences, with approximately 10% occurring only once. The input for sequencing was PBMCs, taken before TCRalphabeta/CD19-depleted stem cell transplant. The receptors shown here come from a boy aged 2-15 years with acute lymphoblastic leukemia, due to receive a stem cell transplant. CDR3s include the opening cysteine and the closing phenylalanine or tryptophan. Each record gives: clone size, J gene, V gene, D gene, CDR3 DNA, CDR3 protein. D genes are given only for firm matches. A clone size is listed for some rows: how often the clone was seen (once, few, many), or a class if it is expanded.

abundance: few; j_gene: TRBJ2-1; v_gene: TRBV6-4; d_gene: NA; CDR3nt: TGTGCCAGCAGCCAGGAACAGGGCGAGGGGGGCAATGAGCAGTTCTTC; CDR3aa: CASSQEQGEGGNEQFF
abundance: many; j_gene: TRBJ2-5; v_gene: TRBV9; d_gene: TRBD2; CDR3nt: TGTGCCAGCAGCGGGGGACTAGCGGGAGGAGAGACCCAGTACTTC; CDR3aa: CASSGGLAGGETQYF
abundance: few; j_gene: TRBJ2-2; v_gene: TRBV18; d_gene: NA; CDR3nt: TGTGCCAGCTCACCGGGACCCCGGAAAATGGGGGAGCTGTTTTTT; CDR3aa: CASSPGPRKMGELFF
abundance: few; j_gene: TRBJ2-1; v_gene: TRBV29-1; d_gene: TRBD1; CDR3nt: TGCAGCGTCGCCTGGGGACAGAATGAGCAGTTCTTC; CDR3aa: CSVAWGQNEQFF
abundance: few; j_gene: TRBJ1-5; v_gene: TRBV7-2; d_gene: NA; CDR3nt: TGTGCCAGCAGTTTGGGGGCACAACGCAATCAGCCCCAGCATTTT; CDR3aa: CASSLGAQRNQPQHF
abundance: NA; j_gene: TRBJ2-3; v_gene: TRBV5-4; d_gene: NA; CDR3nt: TGTGCCAGCAAAGGGGGATGGGCAGATACGCAGTATTTT; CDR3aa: CASKGGWADTQYF
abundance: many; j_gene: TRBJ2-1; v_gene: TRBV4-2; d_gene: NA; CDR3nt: TGTGCCAGCAGCCAAGAGAATAGAAGGCTGGGTGAGCAGTTCTTC; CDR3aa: CASSQENRRLGEQFF
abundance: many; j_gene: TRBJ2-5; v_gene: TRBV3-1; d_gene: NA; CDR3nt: TGTGCCAGCAGCCAAGCCCTCGTCCAAGAGACCCAGTACTTC; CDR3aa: CASSQALVQETQYF
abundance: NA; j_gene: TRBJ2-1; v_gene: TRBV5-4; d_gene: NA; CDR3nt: TGTGCCAGCAGCCCCTACGCAGACAATGAGCAGTTCTTC; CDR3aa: CASSPYADNEQFF
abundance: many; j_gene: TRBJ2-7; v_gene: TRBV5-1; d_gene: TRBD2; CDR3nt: TGCGCCAGCAGTCCACTAGCGGGACTCCCATCCTACGAGCAGTACTTC; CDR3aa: CASSPLAGLPSYEQYF
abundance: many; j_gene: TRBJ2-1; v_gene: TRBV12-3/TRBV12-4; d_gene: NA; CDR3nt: TGTGCCAGCAGTTCTCTCCGGGACAATGAGCAGTTCTTC; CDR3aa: CASSSLRDNEQFF
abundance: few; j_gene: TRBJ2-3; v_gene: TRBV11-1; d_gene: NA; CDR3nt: TGTGCCAGCAGCCTCGACAGGGATACGCAGTATTTT; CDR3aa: CASSLDRDTQYF
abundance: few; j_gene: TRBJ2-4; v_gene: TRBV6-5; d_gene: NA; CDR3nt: TGTGCCAGCAGTTACTTCCCCTGGCTAGCTGTAGCCAAAAACATTCAGTACTTC; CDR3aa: CASSYFPWLAVAKNIQYF
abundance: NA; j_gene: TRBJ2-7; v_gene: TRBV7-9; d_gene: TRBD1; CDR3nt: TGTGCCAGCAGCGACGGACAGGGGCAATCCTACGAGCAGTACTTC; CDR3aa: CASSDGQGQSYEQYF
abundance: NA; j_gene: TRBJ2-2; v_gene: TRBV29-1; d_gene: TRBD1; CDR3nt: TGCAGCGTATTGGGACAGGGGGTGACCGGGGAGCTGTTTTTT; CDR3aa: CSVLGQGVTGELFF
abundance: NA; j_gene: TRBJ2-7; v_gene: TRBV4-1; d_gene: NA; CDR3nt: TGCGCCAGCAGCCAAGATGTAAACGGCGCCTACGAGCAGTACTTC; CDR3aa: CASSQDVNGAYEQYF
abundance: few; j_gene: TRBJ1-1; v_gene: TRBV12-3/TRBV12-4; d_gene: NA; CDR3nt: TGTGCCAGCAGTTGGTCGGTCGACAGGAAAGGTAACACTGAAGCTTTCTTT; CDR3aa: CASSWSVDRKGNTEAFF
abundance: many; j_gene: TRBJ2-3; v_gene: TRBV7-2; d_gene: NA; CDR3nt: TGTGCCAGCAGCTTAGCTCGCTCAGATACGCAGTATTTT; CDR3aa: CASSLARSDTQYF
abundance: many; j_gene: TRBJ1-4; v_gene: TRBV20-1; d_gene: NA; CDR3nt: TGCAGTGCACCTCTAGGGGAAAATGAAAAACTGTTTTTT; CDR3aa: CSAPLGENEKLFF
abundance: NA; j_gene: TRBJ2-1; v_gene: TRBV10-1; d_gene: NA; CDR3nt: TGCGCCAGCAGTGAGCAACTTAGCTCCAATGAGCAGTTCTTC; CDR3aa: CASSEQLSSNEQFF
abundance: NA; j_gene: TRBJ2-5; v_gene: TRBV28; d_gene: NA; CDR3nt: TGTGCCAGCAATTCCCCAAGGCGGACCGGGCAAGAGACCCAGTACTTC; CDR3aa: CASNSPRRTGQETQYF
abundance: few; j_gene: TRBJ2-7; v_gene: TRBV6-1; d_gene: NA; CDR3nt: TGTGCCAGCAGTGAAGAAAGTCCGCTCCCCTACGAGCAGTACTTC; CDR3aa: CASSEESPLPYEQYF
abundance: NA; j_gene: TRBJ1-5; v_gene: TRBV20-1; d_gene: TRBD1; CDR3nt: TGCAGTGCCCGAAAAGCCGACAGGGGACGGAATCAGCCCCAGCATTTT; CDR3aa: CSARKADRGRNQPQHF
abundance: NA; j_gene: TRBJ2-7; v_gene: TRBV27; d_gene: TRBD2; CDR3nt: TGTGCCAGCAGTTTACGTCGCGGTGGGGGGGACGAGCAGTACTTC; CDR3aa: CASSLRRGGGDEQYF
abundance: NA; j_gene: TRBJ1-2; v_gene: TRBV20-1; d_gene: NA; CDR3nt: TGCAGTGCTAGAGATCAGAAAGGGCTAGGCTACACCTTC; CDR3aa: CSARDQKGLGYTF
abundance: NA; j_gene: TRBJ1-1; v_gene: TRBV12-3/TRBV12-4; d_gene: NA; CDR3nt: TGTGCCAGCAGTTTAGCCAGGGCGGGCACTGAAGCTTTCTTT; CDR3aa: CASSLARAGTEAFF
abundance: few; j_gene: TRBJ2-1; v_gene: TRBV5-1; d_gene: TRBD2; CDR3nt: TGCGCCAGCAGCTTGGGGACCCTAGCGGGAGGGCCTGCCTACAATGAGCAGTTCTTC; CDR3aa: CASSLGTLAGGPAYNEQFF
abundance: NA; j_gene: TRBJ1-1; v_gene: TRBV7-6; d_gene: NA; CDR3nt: TGTGCCAGCAGCTTAAGACAAGGTCTGAACACTGAAGCTTTCTTT; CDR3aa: CASSLRQGLNTEAFF
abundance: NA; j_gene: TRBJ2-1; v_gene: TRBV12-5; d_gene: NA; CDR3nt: TGTGCTAGTGGAGGGCCAGCGGATGGGAATGAGCAGTTCTTC; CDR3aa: CASGGPADGNEQFF
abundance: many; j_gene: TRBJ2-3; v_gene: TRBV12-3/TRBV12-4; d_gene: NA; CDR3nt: TGTGCCAGCAGTCCCGTAGAGGAATCAGATACGCAGTATTTT; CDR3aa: CASSPVEESDTQYF
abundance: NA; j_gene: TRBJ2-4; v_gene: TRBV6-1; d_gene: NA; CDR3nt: TGTGCCAGCAGCCCCTGGGGACGATCTGTTGCCAAAAACATTCAGTACTTC; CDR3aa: CASSPWGRSVAKNIQYF
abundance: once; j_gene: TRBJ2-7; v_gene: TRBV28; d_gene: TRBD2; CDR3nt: TGTGCCAGCAGTTCCCTAGCGGGAGATGGTTGGGTTTACGAGCAGTACTTC; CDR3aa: CASSSLAGDGWVYEQYF
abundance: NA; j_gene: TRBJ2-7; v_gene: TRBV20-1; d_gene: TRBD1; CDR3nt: TGCAGTGCTAATGACAGGGACTACGAGCAGTACTTC; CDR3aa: CSANDRDYEQYF
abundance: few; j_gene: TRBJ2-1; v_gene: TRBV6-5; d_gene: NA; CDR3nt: TGTGCCAGCAGTTACGGTACAGCGCGGCGGTACAATGAGCAGTTCTTC; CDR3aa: CASSYGTARRYNEQFF
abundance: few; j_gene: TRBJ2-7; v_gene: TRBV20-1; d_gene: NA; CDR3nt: TGCAGTGCTAGAGATCGCCAGGGTGGCTACGAGCAGTACTTC; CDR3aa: CSARDRQGGYEQYF
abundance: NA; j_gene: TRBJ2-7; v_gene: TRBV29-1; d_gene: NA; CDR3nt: TGCAGCGTTGTCCAGGGCCCCTACGAGCAGTACTTC; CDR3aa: CSVVQGPYEQYF
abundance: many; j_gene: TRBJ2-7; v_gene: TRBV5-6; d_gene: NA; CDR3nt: TGTGCCAGCACCCCTCCAGGACACATCTCCTACGAGCAGTACTTC; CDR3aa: CASTPPGHISYEQYF
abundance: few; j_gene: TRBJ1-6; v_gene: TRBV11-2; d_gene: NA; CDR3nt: TGTGCCAGCAGCTTAGTTGGGGGGAATTCACCCCTCCACTTT; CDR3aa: CASSLVGGNSPLHF
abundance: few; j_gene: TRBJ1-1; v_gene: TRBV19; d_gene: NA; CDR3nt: TGTGCCAGTAGTCCAGGCGGACAGTTGAACACTGAAGCTTTCTTT; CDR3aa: CASSPGGQLNTEAFF
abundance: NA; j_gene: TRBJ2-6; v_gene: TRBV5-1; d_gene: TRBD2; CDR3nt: TGCGCCAGCAGCTACGGGGGGGCTGGGGCCAACGTCCTGACTTTC; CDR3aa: CASSYGGAGANVLTF
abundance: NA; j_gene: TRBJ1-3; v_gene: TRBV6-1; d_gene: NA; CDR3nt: TGTGCCAGCAGGGATCGGGACACTGGAAACACCATATATTTT; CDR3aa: CASRDRDTGNTIYF
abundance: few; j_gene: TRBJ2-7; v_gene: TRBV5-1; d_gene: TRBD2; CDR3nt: TGCGCCACCACGGGACTAGAGGTCTACGAGCAGTACTTC; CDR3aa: CATTGLEVYEQYF
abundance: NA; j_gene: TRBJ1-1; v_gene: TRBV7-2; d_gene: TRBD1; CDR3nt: TGTGCCAGCAGCTTAAAATCAGGGGGTTTCACTGAAGCTTTCTTT; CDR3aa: CASSLKSGGFTEAFF
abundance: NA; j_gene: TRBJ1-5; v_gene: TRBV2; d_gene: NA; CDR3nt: TGTGCCAGCAGTGAGGACAGCCCGAATCAGCCCCAGCATTTT; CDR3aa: CASSEDSPNQPQHF
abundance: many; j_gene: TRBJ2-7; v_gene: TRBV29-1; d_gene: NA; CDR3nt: TGCAGCGTTGTAAGCAAACTTTTCTCCTACGAGCAGTACTTC; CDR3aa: CSVVSKLFSYEQYF
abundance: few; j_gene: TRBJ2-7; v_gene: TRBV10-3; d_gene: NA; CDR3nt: TGTGCCATCAGTGAGGGAACAGGGCCCGAGCAGTACTTC; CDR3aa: CAISEGTGPEQYF
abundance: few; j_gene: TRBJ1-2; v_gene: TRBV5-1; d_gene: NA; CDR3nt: TGCGCCAGCAGCCCCCAAACAGGTGATCACTATGGCTACACCTTC; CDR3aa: CASSPQTGDHYGYTF
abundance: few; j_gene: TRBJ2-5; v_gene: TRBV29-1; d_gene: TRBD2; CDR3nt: TGCAGCGCGAAGCGGGAGAGGTGGGGAGAGACCCAGTACTTC; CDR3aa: CSAKRERWGETQYF
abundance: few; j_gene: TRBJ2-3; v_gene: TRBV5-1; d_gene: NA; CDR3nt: TGCGCCAGCAGTAGGGACCAGCGAACAGATACGCAGTATTTT; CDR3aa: CASSRDQRTDTQYF
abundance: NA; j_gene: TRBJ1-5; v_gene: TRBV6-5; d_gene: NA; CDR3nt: TGTGCCAGCAGTTACTCGGCCGGGGTGGGCAATCAGCCCCAGCATTTT; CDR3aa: CASSYSAGVGNQPQHF
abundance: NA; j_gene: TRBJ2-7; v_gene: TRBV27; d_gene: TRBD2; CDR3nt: TGTGCCGTAAGGCCGGGGACTAGCTTATACGAGCAGTACTTC; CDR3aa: CAVRPGTSLYEQYF
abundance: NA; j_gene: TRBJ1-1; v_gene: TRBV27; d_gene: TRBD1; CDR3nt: TGTGCCAGCAGTTACAGGGGCTCCACTGAAGCTTTCTTT; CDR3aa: CASSYRGSTEAFF
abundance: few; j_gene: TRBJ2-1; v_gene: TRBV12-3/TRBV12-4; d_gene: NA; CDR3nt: TGTGCCAGCAGTTTAGGTTCGAGTTTTTTCCACAATGAGCAGTTCTTC; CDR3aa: CASSLGSSFFHNEQFF
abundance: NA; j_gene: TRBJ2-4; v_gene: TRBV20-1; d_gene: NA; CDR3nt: TGCAGTGCGAGAGGAGGGATGGTAATTCAGTACTTC; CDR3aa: CSARGGMVIQYF
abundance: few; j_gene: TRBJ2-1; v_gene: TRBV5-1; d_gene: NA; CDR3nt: TGCGCCAGCAGCTCCCGACAGGCGTCGTTCTACAATGAGCAGTTCTTC; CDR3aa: CASSSRQASFYNEQFF
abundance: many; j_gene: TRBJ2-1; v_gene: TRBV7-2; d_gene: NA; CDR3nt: TGTGCCAGCAGCTTAGACAGGGTAAAGGAGCAGTTCTTC; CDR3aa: CASSLDRVKEQFF
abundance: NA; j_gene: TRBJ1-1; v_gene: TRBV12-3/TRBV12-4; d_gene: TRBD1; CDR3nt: TGTGCCTTCAGTTTAGTAAGACAGGGGAACAGGATGAACACTGAAGCTTTCTTT; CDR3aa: CAFSLVRQGNRMNTEAFF
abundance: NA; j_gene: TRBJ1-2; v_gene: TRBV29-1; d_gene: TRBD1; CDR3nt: TGCAGCGTTGTTAGGCTGACAGGGCACGGCTACACCTTC; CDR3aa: CSVVRLTGHGYTF
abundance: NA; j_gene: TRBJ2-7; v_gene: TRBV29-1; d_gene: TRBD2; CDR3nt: TGCAGCGTACTAGGACTAGCGGGAGTCGAGCAGTACTTC; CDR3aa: CSVLGLAGVEQYF
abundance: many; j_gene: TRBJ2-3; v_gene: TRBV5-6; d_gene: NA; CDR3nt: TGTGCCAGCAGCTGGGGGGGGACAGGAGGCACAGATACGCAGTATTTT; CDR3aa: CASSWGGTGGTDTQYF